The 25 T cell receptor beta chains in this list originate from one sample, sequenced in a study of CD8 T cells in Susac syndrome. cDNA came from about 0.46 to 1 ug RNA primed by random hexamers. TCRdb called the immunoSEQ multiplex PCR reads again in MiXCR, with one record for every CDR3 protein. The sample includes a few hundred thousand distinct CDR3 sequences, approximately 91% seen only once; the top ten take about 0.17%. Sequencing was done on a sample of CD8+ T cells from PBMCs. Receptors originate from a human donor with multiple sclerosis.

The V gene is TRBV13, the J gene TRBJ1-1; D is undetermined. Germline loops: CDR1 PRHDT, CDR2 FYEKMQ (reference sequence). V was pared by 0 bases and J by 6 bases, with 8 bases between. The CDR3 runs 13 residues. The CDR3 is CASSLGEGSEAFF. CDR3 DNA: TGTGCCAGCAGCTTAGGCGAGGGATCTGAAGCTTTCTTT.

The chain carries TRBV7-9 and TRBJ2-3, with TRBD1 matching over 7 bases. CDR1 SEHNR and CDR2 FQNEAQ come from the germline V gene (reference sequence). The V and J ends lost 5 bases and 5 bases, in that order; junction bases with no gene match: 7. The CDR3 spans 14 residues. This CDR3 reads CASSPRGQGDTQYF. As DNA, the CDR3 is TGTGCCAGCAGCCCGAGGGGGCAGGGAGATACGCAGTATTTT. Filled out from reference TRBV7-9 and TRBJ2-3, the complete variable domain reads DTGVSQNPRHKITKRGQNVTFRCDPISEHNRLYWYRQTLGQGPEFLTYFQNEAQLEKSRLLSDRFSAERPKGSFSTLEIQRTEQGDSAMYLCASSPRGQGDTQYFGPGTRLTVL.

This chain joins TRBV28 and TRBJ1-2; possible D gene TRBD1, 5 bases. Trimming left V 8 bases short and J 2 bases short, with 15 bases between. CDR1 MDHEN and CDR2 SYDVKM come from the germline V gene. This CDR3 comprises 14 residues. The CDR3 here is CASRPRQGNYGYTF. In nucleotides, the CDR3 is TGTGCCAGCCGCCCCCGGCAGGGCAACTATGGCTACACCTTC.

The chain is built from TRBV27 and TRBJ2-2; 7 bases match TRBD2. CDR1 and CDR2 from the germline V gene are MNHEY and SMNVEV (reference sequence). The CDR3 has 17 amino acids. Trimming at V came to 1 base and at J to 1 base, leaving 6 bases not matched to a gene. In DNA form, the CDR3 reads TGTGCCAGCAGTTTATACCCCGGGACTAAGAACACCGGGGAGCTGTTTTTT. This gives the protein CASSLYPGTKNTGELFF.

Here the CDR3 reads CASSSGGATGELFF. The CDR3 bases are TGTGCCAGCAGTTCAGGGGGCGCAACCGGGGAGCTGTTTTTT. The rearrangement joins TRBV13 to TRBJ2-2; 8 bases agree with TRBD1. The CDR3 is made up of 14 amino acids. The junction had 5 bases not matched to a gene; V was cut back by 6 bases and J by 5 bases. Germline lookup yields CDR1 PRHDT and CDR2 FYEKMQ (reference sequence). The full variable domain, rest sourced from reference TRBV13 and TRBJ2-2, is AAGVIQSPRHLIKEKRETATLKCYPIPRHDTVYWYQQGPGQDPQFLISFYEKMQSDKGSIPDRFSAQQFSDYHSELNMSSLELGDSALYFCASSSGGATGELFFGEGSRLTVL.

This clonotype showed up just once. The chain carries TRBV5-6 and TRBJ2-2; weak D call: TRBD1 (6 bases). The ends were cut back, 5 bases at V and 5 bases at J, with 10 bases in the middle. The CDR3 loop spans 13 amino acids. The germline V gene encodes CDR1 SGHDT and CDR2 YYEEEE. The CDR3 sequence is CASRLGGTGELFF. Written as DNA, the CDR3 is TGTGCCAGCAGGCTAGGGGGTACCGGGGAGCTGTTTTTT.

The chain links TRBV7-9 to TRBJ2-1; D possibly matches TRBD1 or TRBD2 (5 bases each). V lost 2 bases and J 7 bases, leaving 15 bases between the germline ends. The CDR3 sequence is 15 residues long. Germline V gives CDR1 SEHNR, CDR2 FQNEAQ (reference sequence). This CDR3 reads CASSLWDPWQNEQFF. The CDR3 DNA sequence: TGTGCCAGCAGCTTATGGGACCCTTGGCAGAATGAGCAGTTCTTC.

The J gene is TRBJ2-5, the V gene TRBV30, with D uncertain. CDR3 length equals 10 residues. Trimming removed 5 bases from V and 11 bases from J, with 12 bases in between. The germline V gene encodes CDR1 GTSNPN and CDR2 SVGIG (reference sequence). CDR3 residues: CAWEGDTQYF. The CDR3 nucleotides are TGTGCCTGGGAAGGAGACACTCAGTACTTC.

This chain uses TRBV6-2 or TRBV6-3 with TRBJ1-5; D is undetermined. Trimming removed 3 bases at V and 1 base at J, with 22 bases between. CDR1 is MNHEY, CDR2 SVGEGT, per germline. The CDR3 totals 19 residues. CDR3 in amino acids: CASSYSPVSRYASNQPQHF. CDR3 DNA: TGTGCCAGCAGTTATTCCCCCGTCTCCAGATATGCGAGCAATCAGCCCCAGCATTTT.

V usage is TRBV13 and J usage is TRBJ2-2; the D is unclear. V was shortened by 7 bases and J by 6 bases, with 6 bases between the two germline ends. There are 11 residues in the CDR3. CDR1 is PRHDT and CDR2 is FYEKMQ in the germline V gene (reference sequence). CDR3 sequence reads: CASKLSGELFF. CDR3 in DNA: TGTGCCAGCAAGCTATCCGGGGAGCTGTTTTTT.

This clonotype has just one count. The chain recombines TRBV4-3 with TRBJ2-6; possibly TRBD1 or TRBD2 for D (5 bases each). Germline values: CDR1 LGHNA, CDR2 YSLEER. The CDR3 is 17 residues long. The germline V and J ends were trimmed by 2 bases and 2 bases, with 13 bases remaining between them. CDR3 residues: CASSQQGLEAGANVLTF. In DNA, the CDR3 is TGCGCCAGCAGCCAACAGGGTTTGGAGGCTGGGGCCAACGTCCTGACTTTC.

This chain links TRBV27 with TRBJ2-2, with a weak D call TRBD1 (7 bases). This CDR3 is 16 amino acids long. Germline V lookup: CDR1 MNHEY, CDR2 SMNVEV (reference sequence). Trimming cost V 7 bases and J 4 bases, with 19 bases left between them. The CDR3 DNA sequence: TGTGCCAGCACGTACTCTACAGGGGAGGTCACCGGGGAGCTGTTTTTT. It encodes CASTYSTGEVTGELFF.

A single count supports this clonotype. The chain links TRBV7-9 to TRBJ2-3, with 8 bases that match TRBD1. The junction had 5 bases not matched to a gene; V was cut back by 1 base and J by 2 bases. The CDR3 loop spans 16 amino acids. Germline assignment: CDR1 SEHNR and CDR2 FQNEAQ (reference sequence). This chain's CDR3 is CASSLVGQGDTDTQYF. The CDR3 DNA is TGTGCCAGCAGCTTAGTTGGACAGGGAGACACAGATACGCAGTATTTT.

The rearrangement joins TRBV25-1 to TRBJ2-2, with D perhaps TRBD1 (6 bases). CDR3 length equals 17 residues. Trimming took 2 bases from V and 7 from J, leaving 20 bases between them. Per the germline V gene, CDR1 is MGHDK and CDR2 is SYGVNS. In DNA, the CDR3 is TGTGCCAGCAGTGAAATGGTGGCAGGGGTAGAAGTCGGGGAGCTGTTTTTT. This gives the protein CASSEMVAGVEVGELFF.

This chain joins TRBV12-3 or TRBV12-4 and TRBJ1-2, with D possibly TRBD1 on 6 matching bases. The CDR3 is 13 amino acids. V shed 2 bases and J shed 3 bases, with 7 bases lying between them. This chain's CDR3 is CASSLQGYYGYTF. As DNA, the CDR3 is TGTGCCAGCAGTTTACAGGGGTACTATGGCTACACCTTC.

This rearrangement joins TRBV5-5 to TRBJ1-4; 9 bases are a match to TRBD1. CDR3 length: 15 amino acids. The V gene's germline CDR1 is SGHKS and CDR2 YYEKEE (reference sequence). Trimming took 4 bases from V and 3 from J; bases not matched to a gene: 4. CDR3 sequence reads: CASSLWTGANEKLFF. In DNA form, the CDR3 reads TGTGCCAGCAGCCTTTGGACAGGGGCTAATGAAAAACTGTTTTTT.

DNA of the CDR3: TGTGCCAGCAGCCAAGAGAGGGGTAGCGCTGAAGCTTTCTTT. Its protein is CASSQERGSAEAFF. J is TRBJ1-1 and V is TRBV4-2; D is perhaps TRBD1 (5 bases). Germline V gene data show CDR1 as LGHNA and CDR2 as YNFKEQ. Trimming stripped 0 bases from V and 6 bases from J, with 11 bases between. The CDR3 extends over 14 amino acids.

V is TRBV15 and J is TRBJ2-2; TRBD1 matches 7 bases. The CDR3 consists of 17 residues. Germline V gene sequence: CDR1 LNHNV, CDR2 YYDKDF (reference sequence). V dropped 0 bases and J dropped 5; count of bases not matched to a gene: 9. CDR3 sequence reads: CATSRDLAGGHTGELFF. DNA of the CDR3: TGTGCCACCAGCAGAGATTTGGCAGGGGGTCATACCGGGGAGCTGTTTTTT.

The rearrangement joins TRBV5-1 to TRBJ2-1; a possible D gene is TRBD1 (6 bases). CDR1 is SGHRS, CDR2 YFSETQ, per germline. The V end lost 2 bases, the J end lost 2 bases, and 11 bases lay between the germline ends. This CDR3 contains 15 residues. The CDR3 bases are TGCGCCAGCAGCTTCCACAGGGACCCCTACAATGAGCAGTTCTTC. Protein product: CASSFHRDPYNEQFF.

CDR3 sequence (DNA): TGTGCCAGCGGGACAGCCCCTAGCAATCAGCCCCAGCATTTT. Encoded protein: CASGTAPSNQPQHF. The rearrangement links TRBV6-1 to TRBJ1-5; 7 bases fit TRBD1. The germline V gene has CDR1 MNHNS and CDR2 SASEGT. J gave up 0 bases and V 8 bases, and 4 bases lay outside the gene matches. The CDR3 extends over 14 amino acids.

This clonotype has only one observation. The genes are TRBV11-2 and TRBJ2-6, with 10 bases fitting TRBD2. This CDR3 is 16 amino acids long. Germline V CDR1 and CDR2: SGHAT, FQNNGV. J lost 2 bases, V lost 9 bases, and 7 bases had no gene match. This chain's CDR3 is CARILAGETGANVLTF. CDR3 sequence (DNA): TGTGCCAGAATCCTAGCGGGAGAGACTGGGGCCAACGTCCTGACTTTC.

CDR3 sequence reads: CSVAPGPPEGELFF. The CDR3 region has the DNA TGCAGCGTCGCACCGGGACCCCCGGAGGGGGAGCTGTTTTTT. The chain combines TRBV29-1 with TRBJ2-2; D might be TRBD1 or TRBD2, each matching 5 bases. Germline loops: CDR1 SQVTM, CDR2 ANQGSEA. V shed 6 bases and J shed 8 bases, with 19 bases lying between them. This CDR3 spans 14 amino acids.

CDR3 nucleotides: TGTGCCAGCAGTTTTATCCCGAACGGACATCCCTACTTC. It encodes CASSFIPNGHPYF. The V call is TRBV27, the J call TRBJ2-7; the D gene is possibly TRBD1 (5 bases). The germline V gene has CDR1 MNHEY and CDR2 SMNVEV (reference sequence). Between the trimmed V and J ends, which lost 3 bases and 13 bases, there was a span of 19 bases. The CDR3 has 13 residues.

The J gene is TRBJ2-2, the V gene TRBV24-1; possibly TRBD1 for D (5 bases). Germline V gene lookup returns CDR1 KGHDR and CDR2 SFDVKD. Trimming stripped 0 bases from V and 2 bases from J, with 12 bases between. The CDR3 extends over 17 amino acids. The CDR3: CATSDLRVRANTGELFF. The CDR3 coding sequence is TGTGCCACCAGTGATTTGCGTGTCAGGGCTAACACCGGGGAGCTGTTTTTT.

This clonotype was seen a few times. The rearrangement joins TRBV6-1 to TRBJ2-3; D is undetermined. The germline V and J ends were trimmed by 7 bases and 4 bases, with 15 bases remaining between them. The CDR3 runs 14 residues. The germline V gene encodes CDR1 MNHNS and CDR2 SASEGT. The CDR3 region is CASTLGRDPDTQYF. In nucleotides, the CDR3 is TGTGCCAGCACCCTGGGCCGTGACCCAGATACGCAGTATTTT.